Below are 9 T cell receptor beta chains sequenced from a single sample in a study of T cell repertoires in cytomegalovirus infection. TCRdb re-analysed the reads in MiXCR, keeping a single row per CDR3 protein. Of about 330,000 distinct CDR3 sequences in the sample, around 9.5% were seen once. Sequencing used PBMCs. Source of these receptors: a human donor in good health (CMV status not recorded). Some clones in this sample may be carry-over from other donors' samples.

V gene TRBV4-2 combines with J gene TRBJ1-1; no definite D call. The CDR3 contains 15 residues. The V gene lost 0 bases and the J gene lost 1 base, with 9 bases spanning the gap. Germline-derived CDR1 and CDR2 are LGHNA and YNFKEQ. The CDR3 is CASSQERRGNTEAFF. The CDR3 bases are TGTGCCAGCAGCCAAGAGCGGCGAGGGAACACTGAAGCTTTCTTT.

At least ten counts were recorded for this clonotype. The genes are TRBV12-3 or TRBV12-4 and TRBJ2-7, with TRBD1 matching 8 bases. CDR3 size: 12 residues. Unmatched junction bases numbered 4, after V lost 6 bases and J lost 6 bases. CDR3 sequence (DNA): TGTGCCAGCAGCCCCGGGACAGGCGAGCAGTACTTC. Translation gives CASSPGTGEQYF.

The CDR3 here is CSVGVDGLRTDTQYF. CDR3 nucleotide sequence: TGCAGCGTGGGGGTGGACGGGCTGCGCACAGATACGCAGTATTTT. The V and J genes are TRBV29-1 and TRBJ2-3; TRBD1 or TRBD2 may be the D gene (5 bases each). Trimming shortened V by 6 bases and J by 1 base, and 17 bases separated the two germline ends. There are 15 residues in the CDR3. The germline V gene encodes CDR1 SQVTM and CDR2 ANQGSEA.

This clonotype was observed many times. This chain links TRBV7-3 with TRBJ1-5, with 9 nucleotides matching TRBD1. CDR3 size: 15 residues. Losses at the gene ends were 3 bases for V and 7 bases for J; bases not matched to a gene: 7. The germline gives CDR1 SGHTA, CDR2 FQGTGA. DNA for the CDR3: TGTGCCAGCAGCTTTTTTCGACAGGGGGGCCAGCCCCAGCATTTT. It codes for CASSFFRQGGQPQHF.

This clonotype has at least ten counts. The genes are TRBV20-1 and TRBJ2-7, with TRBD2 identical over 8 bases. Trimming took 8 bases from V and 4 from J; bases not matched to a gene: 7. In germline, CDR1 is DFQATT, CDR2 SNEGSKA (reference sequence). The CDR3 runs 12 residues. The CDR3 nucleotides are TGCAGTCTTGCCGGGAGGGGATACGAGCAGTACTTC. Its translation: CSLAGRGYEQYF.

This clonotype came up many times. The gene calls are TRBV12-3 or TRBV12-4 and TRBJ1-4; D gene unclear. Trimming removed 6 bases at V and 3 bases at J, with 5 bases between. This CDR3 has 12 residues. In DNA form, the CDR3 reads TGTGCCAGCAGCTCTCCTAATGAAAAACTGTTTTTT. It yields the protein CASSSPNEKLFF.

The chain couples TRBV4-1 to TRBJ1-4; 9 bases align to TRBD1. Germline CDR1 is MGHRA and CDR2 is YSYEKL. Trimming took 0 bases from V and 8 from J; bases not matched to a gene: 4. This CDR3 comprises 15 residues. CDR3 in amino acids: CASSQESTGGEKLFF. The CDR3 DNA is TGCGCCAGCAGCCAAGAATCGACAGGGGGGGAAAAACTGTTTTTT.

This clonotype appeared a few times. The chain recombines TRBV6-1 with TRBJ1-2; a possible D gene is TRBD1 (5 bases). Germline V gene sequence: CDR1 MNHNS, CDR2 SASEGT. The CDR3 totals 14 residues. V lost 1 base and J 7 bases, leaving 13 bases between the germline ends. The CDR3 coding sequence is TGTGCCAGCAGTGAAGTGCAGGGAGCGACTGGCTACACCTTC. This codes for CASSEVQGATGYTF.

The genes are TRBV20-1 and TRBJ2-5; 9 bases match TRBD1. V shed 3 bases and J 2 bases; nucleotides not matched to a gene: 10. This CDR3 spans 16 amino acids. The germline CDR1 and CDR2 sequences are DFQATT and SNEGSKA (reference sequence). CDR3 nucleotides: TGCAGTGCTAGCCGAAGTGGGACAGGGTTACAAGAGACCCAGTACTTC. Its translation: CSASRSGTGLQETQYF.